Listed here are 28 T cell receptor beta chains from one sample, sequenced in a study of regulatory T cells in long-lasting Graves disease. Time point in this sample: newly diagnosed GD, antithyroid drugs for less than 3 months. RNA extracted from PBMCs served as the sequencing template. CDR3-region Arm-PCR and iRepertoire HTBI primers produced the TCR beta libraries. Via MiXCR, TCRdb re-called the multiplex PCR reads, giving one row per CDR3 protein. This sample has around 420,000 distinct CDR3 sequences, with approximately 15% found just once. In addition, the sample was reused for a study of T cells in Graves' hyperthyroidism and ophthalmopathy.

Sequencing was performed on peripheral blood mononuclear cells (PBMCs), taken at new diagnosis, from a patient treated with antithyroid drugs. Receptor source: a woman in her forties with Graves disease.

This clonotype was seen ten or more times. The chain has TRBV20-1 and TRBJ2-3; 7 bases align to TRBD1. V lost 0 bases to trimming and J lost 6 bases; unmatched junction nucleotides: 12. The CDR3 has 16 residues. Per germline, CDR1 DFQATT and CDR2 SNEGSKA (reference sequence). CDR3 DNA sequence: TGCAGTGCTAGAGATACCAGGACAGGCCCCGCCGATACGCAGTATTTT. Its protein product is CSARDTRTGPADTQYF.

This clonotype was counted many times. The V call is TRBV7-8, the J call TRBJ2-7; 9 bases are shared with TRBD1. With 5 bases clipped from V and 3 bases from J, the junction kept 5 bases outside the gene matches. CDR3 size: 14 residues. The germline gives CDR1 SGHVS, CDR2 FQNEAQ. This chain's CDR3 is CASSQDRGDYEQYF. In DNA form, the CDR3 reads TGTGCCAGCAGCCAGGACAGGGGCGACTACGAGCAGTACTTC.

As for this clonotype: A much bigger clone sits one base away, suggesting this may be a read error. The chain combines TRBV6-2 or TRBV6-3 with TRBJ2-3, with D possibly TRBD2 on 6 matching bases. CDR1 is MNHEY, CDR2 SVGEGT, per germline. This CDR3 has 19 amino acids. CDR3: CASSEAIRDGWRVTDTRYF. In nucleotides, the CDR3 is TGTGCCAGCAGTGAGGCAATAAGGGACGGATGGAGGGTCACAGATACGCGGTATTTT.

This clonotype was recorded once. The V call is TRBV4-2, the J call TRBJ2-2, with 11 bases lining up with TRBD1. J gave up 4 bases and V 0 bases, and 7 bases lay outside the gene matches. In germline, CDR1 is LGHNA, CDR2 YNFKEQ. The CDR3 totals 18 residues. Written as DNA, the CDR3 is TGTGCCAGCAGCCAAGAACCGTGGGGGACAGGGGGCACCGGGGAGCTGTTTTTT. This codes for CASSQEPWGTGGTGELFF.

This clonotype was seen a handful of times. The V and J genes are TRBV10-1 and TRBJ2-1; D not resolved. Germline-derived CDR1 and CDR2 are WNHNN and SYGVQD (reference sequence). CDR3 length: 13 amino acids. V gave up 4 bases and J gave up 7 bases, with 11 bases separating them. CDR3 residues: CASSGFLTNEQFF. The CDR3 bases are TGCGCCAGCAGTGGGTTTTTGACAAATGAGCAGTTCTTC.

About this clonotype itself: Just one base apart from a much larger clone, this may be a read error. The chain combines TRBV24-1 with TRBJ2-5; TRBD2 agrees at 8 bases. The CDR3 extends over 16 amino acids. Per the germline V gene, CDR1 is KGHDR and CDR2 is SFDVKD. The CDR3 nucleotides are TGTGCCACCAGTGAGGGCAGCGGGAGACACCAAGAGACCCATTACTTC. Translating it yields CATSEGSGRHQETHYF.

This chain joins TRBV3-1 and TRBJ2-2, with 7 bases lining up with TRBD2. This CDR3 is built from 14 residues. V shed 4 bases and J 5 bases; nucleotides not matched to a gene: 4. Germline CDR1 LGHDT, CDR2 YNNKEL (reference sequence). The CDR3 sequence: CASSPLGGTGELFF. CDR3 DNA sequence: TGTGCCAGCAGCCCCCTGGGGGGGACCGGGGAGCTGTTTTTT.

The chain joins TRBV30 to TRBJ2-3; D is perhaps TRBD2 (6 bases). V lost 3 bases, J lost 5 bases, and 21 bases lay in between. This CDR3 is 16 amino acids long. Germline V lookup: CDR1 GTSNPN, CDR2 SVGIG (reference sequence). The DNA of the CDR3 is TGTGCCTGGAGCTCCCCTCGCGGGATCATGGAAGATACGCAGTATTTT. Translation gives CAWSSPRGIMEDTQYF. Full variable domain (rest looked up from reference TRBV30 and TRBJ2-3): SQTIHQWPATLVQPVGSPLSLECTVEGTSNPNLYWYRQAAGRGLQLLFYSVGIGQISSEVPQNLSASRPQDRQFILSSKKLLLSDSGFYLCAWSSPRGIMEDTQYFGPGTRLTVL.

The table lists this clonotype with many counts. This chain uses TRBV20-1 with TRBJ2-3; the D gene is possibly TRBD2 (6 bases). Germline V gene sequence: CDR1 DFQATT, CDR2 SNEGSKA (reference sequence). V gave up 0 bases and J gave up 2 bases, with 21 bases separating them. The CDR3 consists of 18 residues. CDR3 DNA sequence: TGCAGTGCTAGAGACCCCACCTTTGGAGGGGCTATCACAGATACGCAGTATTTT. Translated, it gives CSARDPTFGGAITDTQYF.

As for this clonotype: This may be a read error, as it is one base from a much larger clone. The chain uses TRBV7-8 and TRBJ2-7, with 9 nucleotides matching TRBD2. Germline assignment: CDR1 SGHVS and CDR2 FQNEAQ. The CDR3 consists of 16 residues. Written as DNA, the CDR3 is TGTGCCAGCAGCTTACTTAGCGGGAGAGGCCCCTACGATCAGTACTTC. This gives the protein CASSLLSGRGPYDQYF.

In DNA, the CDR3 is TGTGCCAGCAGCCTTGAGCGGGTTTTCGTGTACGAGCAGTACTTC. Its translation is CASSLERVFVYEQYF. V usage is TRBV4-2 and J usage is TRBJ2-7; tentative D call: TRBD2 (6 bases). V lost 4 bases, J lost 4 bases, and 17 bases lay in between. This CDR3 is built from 15 residues. CDR1 LGHNA and CDR2 YNFKEQ come from the germline V gene.

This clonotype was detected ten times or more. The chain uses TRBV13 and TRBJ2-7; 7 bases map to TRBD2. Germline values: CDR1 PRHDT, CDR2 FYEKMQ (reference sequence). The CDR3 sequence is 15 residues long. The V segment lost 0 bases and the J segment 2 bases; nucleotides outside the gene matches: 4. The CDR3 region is CASSLGPSGAYEQYF. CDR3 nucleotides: TGTGCCAGCAGCTTAGGCCCTAGCGGAGCCTACGAGCAGTACTTC.

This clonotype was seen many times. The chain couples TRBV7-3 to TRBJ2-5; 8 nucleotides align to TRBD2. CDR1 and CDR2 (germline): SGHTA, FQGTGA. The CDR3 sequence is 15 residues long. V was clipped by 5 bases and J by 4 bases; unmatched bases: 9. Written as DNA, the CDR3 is TGTGCCAGCAGCAGAAGCGGGAGTAGGTCAGAGACCCAGTACTTC. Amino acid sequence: CASSRSGSRSETQYF.

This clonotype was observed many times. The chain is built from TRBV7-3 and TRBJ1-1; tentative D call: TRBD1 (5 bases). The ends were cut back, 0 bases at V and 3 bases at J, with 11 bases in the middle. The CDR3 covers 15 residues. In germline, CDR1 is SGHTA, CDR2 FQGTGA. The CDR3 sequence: CASSLTATDYTEAFF. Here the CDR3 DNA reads TGTGCCAGCAGCTTAACAGCGACAGATTACACTGAAGCTTTCTTT.

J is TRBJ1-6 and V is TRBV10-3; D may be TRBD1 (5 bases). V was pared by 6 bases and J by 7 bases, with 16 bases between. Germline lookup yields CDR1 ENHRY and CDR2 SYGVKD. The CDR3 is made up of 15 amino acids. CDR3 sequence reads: CAIRELQGSNSPLHF. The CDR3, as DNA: TGTGCCATCAGGGAACTCCAGGGTTCCAATTCACCCCTCCACTTT.

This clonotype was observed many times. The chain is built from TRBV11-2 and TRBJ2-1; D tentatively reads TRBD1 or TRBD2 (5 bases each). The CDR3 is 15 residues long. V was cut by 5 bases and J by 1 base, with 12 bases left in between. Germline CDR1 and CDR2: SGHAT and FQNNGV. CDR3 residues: CASSPPGTSYNEQFF. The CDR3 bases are TGTGCCAGCAGCCCCCCAGGGACGTCCTACAATGAGCAGTTCTTC.

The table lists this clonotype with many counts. The chain's CDR3 is CSARDGTSGSSYNEQFF. CDR3 DNA sequence: TGCAGTGCTAGAGACGGGACTAGCGGGAGTTCCTACAATGAGCAGTTCTTC. The chain uses TRBV20-1 and TRBJ2-1, with TRBD2 matching 14 bases. CDR3 length: 17 residues. The ends lost 0 bases at V and 1 base at J; junction bases unmatched: 2. Germline V CDR1 and CDR2: DFQATT, SNEGSKA (reference sequence).

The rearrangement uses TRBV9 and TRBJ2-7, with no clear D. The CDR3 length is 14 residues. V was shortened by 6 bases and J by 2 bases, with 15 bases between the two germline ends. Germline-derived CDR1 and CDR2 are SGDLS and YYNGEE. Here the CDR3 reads CASTLPGSAYEQYF. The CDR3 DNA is TGTGCCAGCACCCTCCCGGGCAGTGCCTACGAGCAGTACTTC.

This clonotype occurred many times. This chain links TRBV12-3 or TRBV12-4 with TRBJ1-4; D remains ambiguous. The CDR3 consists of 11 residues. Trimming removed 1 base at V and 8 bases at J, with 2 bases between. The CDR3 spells CASSLEEKLFF. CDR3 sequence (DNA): TGTGCCAGCAGTTTAGAGGAAAAACTGTTTTTT.

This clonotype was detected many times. The CDR3 here is CASSIGTSGGETQYF. The CDR3 region has the DNA TGTGCCAGTAGCATCGGGACTAGCGGCGGGGAGACCCAGTACTTC. The chain couples TRBV19 to TRBJ2-5; TRBD2 agrees at 11 bases. V gave up 6 bases and J gave up 5 bases; unmatched junction bases: 8. This CDR3 is 15 amino acids long. Germline CDR1 is LNHDA and CDR2 is SQIVND (reference sequence).

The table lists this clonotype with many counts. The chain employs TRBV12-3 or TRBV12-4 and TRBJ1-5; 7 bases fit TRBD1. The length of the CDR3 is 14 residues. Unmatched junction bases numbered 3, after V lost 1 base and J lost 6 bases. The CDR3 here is CASSLGSGGQPQHF. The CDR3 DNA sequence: TGTGCCAGCAGTTTAGGTTCAGGGGGTCAGCCCCAGCATTTT.

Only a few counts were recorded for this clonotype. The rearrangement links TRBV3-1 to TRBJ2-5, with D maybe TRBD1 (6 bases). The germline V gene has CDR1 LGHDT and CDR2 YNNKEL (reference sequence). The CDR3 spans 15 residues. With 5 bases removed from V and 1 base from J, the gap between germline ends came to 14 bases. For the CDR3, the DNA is TGTGCCAGCAGCGGGACATCGGGGCCCCAAGAGACCCAGTACTTC. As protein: CASSGTSGPQETQYF.

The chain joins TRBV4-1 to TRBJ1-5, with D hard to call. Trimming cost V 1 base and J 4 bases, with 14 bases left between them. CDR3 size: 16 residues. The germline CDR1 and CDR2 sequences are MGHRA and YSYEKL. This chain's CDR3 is CASSQGAGRLNQPQHF. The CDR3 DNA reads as TGCGCCAGCAGCCAAGGAGCCGGTAGGCTGAATCAGCCCCAGCATTTT.

CDR3 bases: TGCGCCAGCAGCTCCCAGGGAGACAGCTACAATGAGCAGTTCTTC. Its translation: CASSSQGDSYNEQFF. This sequence joins TRBV5-1 and TRBJ2-1; either TRBD1 or TRBD2 may fit D (5 bases each). The germline CDR1 and CDR2 sequences are SGHRS and YFSETQ. CDR3 length: 15 residues. Trimming shortened V by 3 bases and J by 3 bases, and 13 bases separated the two germline ends.

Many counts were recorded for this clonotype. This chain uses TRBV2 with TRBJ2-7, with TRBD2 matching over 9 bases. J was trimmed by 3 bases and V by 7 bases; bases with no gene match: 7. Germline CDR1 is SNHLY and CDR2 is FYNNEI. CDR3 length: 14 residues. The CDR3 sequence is CASMLASGNYEQYF. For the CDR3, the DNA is TGTGCCAGCATGCTCGCTAGCGGGAACTACGAGCAGTACTTC.

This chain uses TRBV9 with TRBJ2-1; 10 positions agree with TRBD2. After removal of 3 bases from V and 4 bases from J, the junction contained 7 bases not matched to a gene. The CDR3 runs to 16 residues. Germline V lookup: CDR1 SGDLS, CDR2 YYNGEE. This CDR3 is CASSALAGGLYNEQFF. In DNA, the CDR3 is TGTGCCAGCAGCGCCTTAGCGGGAGGACTTTACAATGAGCAGTTCTTC. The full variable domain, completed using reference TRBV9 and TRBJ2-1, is DSGVTQTPKHLITATGQRVTLRCSPRSGDLSVYWYQQSLDQGLQFLIQYYNGEERAKGNILERFSAQQFPDLHSELNLSSLELGDSALYFCASSALAGGLYNEQFFGPGTRLTVL.

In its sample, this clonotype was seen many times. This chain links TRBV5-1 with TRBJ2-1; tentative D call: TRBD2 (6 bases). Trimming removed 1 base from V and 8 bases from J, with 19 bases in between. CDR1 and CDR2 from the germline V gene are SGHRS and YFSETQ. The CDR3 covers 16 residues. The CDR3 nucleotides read TGCGCCAGCAGCTTGATACCCGGGAGTTCAGTCGATGAGCAGTTCTTC. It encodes CASSLIPGSSVDEQFF.

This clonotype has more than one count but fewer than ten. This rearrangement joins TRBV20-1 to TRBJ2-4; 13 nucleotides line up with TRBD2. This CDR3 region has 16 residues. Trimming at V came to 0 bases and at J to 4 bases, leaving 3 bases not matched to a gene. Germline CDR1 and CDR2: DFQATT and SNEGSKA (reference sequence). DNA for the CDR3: TGCAGTGCTAGAGAAGCGGGACTAGCGGGGAAAAACATTCAGTACTTC. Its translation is CSAREAGLAGKNIQYF.